This passage covers 17 T cell receptor beta chains from one sample sequenced in a study of identical twins. A single record per CDR3 protein comes from TCRdb applying MiXCR to the 5' RACE reads. The sample lists roughly 750,000 distinct CDR3 sequences; 21% were seen once. These sequences were also reported in another study, on T cells expressing NK-cell markers.

The material sequenced was PBMCs. The receptors originated from a woman between 18 and 29 years old in good health.

This clonotype was detected only a few times. The gene calls are TRBV20-1 and TRBJ1-5; TRBD1 aligns across 7 bases. CDR1 DFQATT and CDR2 SNEGSKA come from the germline V gene (reference sequence). The CDR3 extends over 14 amino acids. The J segment lost 5 bases and the V segment lost 6 bases, leaving 10 bases of the junction unmatched. The CDR3 coding sequence is TGCAGTGCCAAACAGGGGCCCTCTCATCAGCCCCAGCATTTT. It translates to CSAKQGPSHQPQHF.

CDR3 sequence (DNA): TGCAGTGCTAGAGCCCCCACTAGCGGGCACCAAGAGACCCAGTACTTC. Its protein product is CSARAPTSGHQETQYF. This chain joins TRBV20-1 and TRBJ2-5; 9 bases are shared with TRBD2. The CDR3 extends over 16 amino acids. The V gene end was trimmed by 1 base and the J gene end by 0 bases; junction bases not matched to a gene: 6. Germline V lookup: CDR1 DFQATT, CDR2 SNEGSKA (reference sequence).

The J gene is TRBJ2-7, the V gene TRBV6-1; D gene unclear. The CDR3 length is 14 residues. From germline, CDR1 is MNHNS and CDR2 SASEGT. Trimming shortened V by 2 bases and J by 7 bases, and 15 bases separated the two germline ends. The CDR3 protein is CASSERRTYGEQYF. The CDR3, as DNA: TGTGCCAGCAGTGAAAGACGGACGTACGGGGAGCAGTACTTC.

Ten or more counts support this clonotype. The chain combines TRBV20-1 with TRBJ2-7; D not resolved. This CDR3 has 12 amino acids. Trimming stripped 0 bases from V and 5 bases from J, with 8 bases between. Germline-derived CDR1 and CDR2 are DFQATT and SNEGSKA (reference sequence). DNA of the CDR3: TGCAGTGCTAGAGATCTGAGGAACGAGCAGTACTTC. This gives the protein CSARDLRNEQYF.

This clonotype was detected ten times or more. The chain couples TRBV5-1 to TRBJ2-2; perhaps TRBD1 as D (6 bases). There are 17 residues in the CDR3. Germline lookup yields CDR1 SGHRS and CDR2 YFSETQ. The ends were cut back, 1 base at V and 3 bases at J, with 16 bases in the middle. The CDR3 protein is CASSLSLTGLDTGELFF. The CDR3 DNA sequence: TGCGCCAGCAGCTTGAGCCTTACAGGGCTGGACACCGGGGAGCTGTTTTTT.

The table lists this clonotype with many counts. CDR3 region: CASSYRAEETQYF. CDR3 nucleotides: TGTGCCAGCAGCTACAGGGCGGAAGAGACCCAGTACTTC. V gene TRBV12-3 or TRBV12-4 combines with J gene TRBJ2-5, with D perhaps TRBD1 (6 bases). The CDR3 contains 13 residues. Trimming stripped 6 bases from V and 3 bases from J, with 11 bases between.

This clonotype was found a few times. The V gene is TRBV5-1, the J gene TRBJ2-1; TRBD1 or TRBD2 may be the D gene (5 bases each). The germline CDR1 and CDR2 sequences are SGHRS and YFSETQ. The ends were cut back, 4 bases at V and 9 bases at J, with 11 bases in the middle. The CDR3 loop spans 12 amino acids. CDR3 residues: CASSAPGPEQFF. The CDR3 bases are TGCGCCAGCAGCGCACCGGGGCCTGAGCAGTTCTTC.

The rearrangement joins TRBV27 to TRBJ1-2, with D uncertain. This CDR3 is built from 15 residues. CDR1 is MNHEY, CDR2 SMNVEV, per germline (reference sequence). V dropped 0 bases and J dropped 5 bases, with 13 bases sitting between them. CDR3 sequence (DNA): TGTGCCAGCAGTTTATCGGCGACGGTTCGTTATGGCTACACCTTC. Translating gives CASSLSATVRYGYTF.

This clonotype showed up just once. A single base separates this from a much larger clone, so it may be a read error. The chain combines TRBV5-1 with TRBJ2-5; TRBD2 matches 16 bases. Looked up from germline, CDR1 is SGHRS and CDR2 is YFSETQ. J lost 4 bases, V lost 3 bases, and 12 bases had no gene match. The CDR3 covers 19 residues. The DNA of the CDR3 is TGCGCCAGCAGCTCTCAGGTCGGGACTAGCGGGAGGGTAGGAGAGACCCAGTACTTC. It encodes CASSSQVGTSGRVGETQYF. Variable domain in full (rest from reference TRBV5-1 and TRBJ2-5): KAGVTQTPRYLIKTRGQQVTLSCSPISGHRSVSWYQQTPGQGLQFLFEYFSETQRNKGNFPGRFSGRQFSNSRSEMNVSTLELGDSALYLCASSSQVGTSGRVGETQYFGPGTRLLVL.

The chain recombines TRBV12-3 or TRBV12-4 with TRBJ2-1; D gene ambiguous. V shed 6 bases and J shed 6 bases, with 12 bases lying between them. The CDR3 totals 13 residues. The CDR3 reads CASRVATRNEQFF. The DNA for the CDR3 is TGTGCCAGCAGAGTAGCTACGCGCAATGAGCAGTTCTTC.

The chain employs TRBV20-1 and TRBJ2-1; D is unclear. The CDR3 covers 11 residues. Trimming cost V 3 bases and J 7 bases, with 7 bases left between them. Germline V gives CDR1 DFQATT, CDR2 SNEGSKA (reference sequence). CDR3 loop: CSASLGNEQFF. Here the CDR3 DNA reads TGCAGTGCTAGCTTGGGGAATGAGCAGTTCTTC.

The chain recombines TRBV6-5 with TRBJ2-2; 9 bases match TRBD2. This CDR3 comprises 17 residues. CDR1 is MNHEY and CDR2 is SVGAGI in the germline V gene. Trimming removed 0 bases from V and 2 bases from J; junction bases left unmatched: 4. The CDR3 loop reads CASSYSSSGGNTGELFF. CDR3 sequence (DNA): TGTGCCAGCAGTTACTCGAGTAGCGGGGGAAACACCGGGGAGCTGTTTTTT.

This clonotype turned up a few times. This chain uses TRBV10-3 with TRBJ1-2; weak D call: TRBD1 (5 bases). Germline V lookup: CDR1 ENHRY, CDR2 SYGVKD. V shed 2 bases and J shed 8 bases, with 9 bases lying between them. The CDR3 extends over 12 amino acids. CDR3 region: CAISEEGEGYTF. CDR3 nucleotide sequence: TGTGCCATCAGTGAGGAAGGGGAAGGCTACACCTTC.

The J gene is TRBJ2-7, the V gene TRBV28; the D is unclear. Germline lookup yields CDR1 MDHEN and CDR2 SYDVKM. V lost 3 bases, J lost 7 bases, and 4 bases lay in between. This CDR3 region has 10 residues. CDR3 sequence (DNA): TGTGCCAGCAGTTTCAGGGAGCAGTACTTC. This gives the protein CASSFREQYF.

V usage is TRBV6-5 and J usage is TRBJ2-2; possibly TRBD2 for D (5 bases). Germline CDR1 is MNHEY and CDR2 is SVGAGI. The CDR3 runs 17 residues. Trimming cost V 2 bases and J 0 bases, with 13 bases left between them. The DNA for the CDR3 is TGTGCCAGCAGTTACCCGAGGGAGATCGCGAACACCGGGGAGCTGTTTTTT. This sequence encodes CASSYPREIANTGELFF.

The sample holds many counts of this clonotype. The chain carries TRBV5-1 and TRBJ2-7; D may correspond to TRBD1 or TRBD2 (5 bases each). Trimming removed 1 base from V and 2 bases from J, with 10 bases in between. Germline V gene sequence: CDR1 SGHRS, CDR2 YFSETQ. This CDR3 contains 14 residues. CDR3 coding DNA: TGCGCCAGCAGCTTGCTCTTGGGGGCCTACGAGCAGTACTTC. It translates to CASSLLLGAYEQYF. Drawing the rest from reference TRBV5-1 and TRBJ2-7, the complete variable domain is KAGVTQTPRYLIKTRGQQVTLSCSPISGHRSVSWYQQTPGQGLQFLFEYFSETQRNKGNFPGRFSGRQFSNSRSEMNVSTLELGDSALYLCASSLLLGAYEQYFGPGTRLTVT.

This clonotype was recorded at least ten times. V usage is TRBV5-1 and J usage is TRBJ2-3; D may correspond to TRBD1 or TRBD2 (6 bases each). This CDR3 is 14 amino acids long. V lost 0 bases to trimming and J lost 4 bases, with 9 bases between them. The germline V gene has CDR1 SGHRS and CDR2 YFSETQ. CDR3 nucleotide sequence: TGCGCCAGCAGCTTGGAAGGGGGGTCAGATACGCAGTATTTT. Protein: CASSLEGGSDTQYF.